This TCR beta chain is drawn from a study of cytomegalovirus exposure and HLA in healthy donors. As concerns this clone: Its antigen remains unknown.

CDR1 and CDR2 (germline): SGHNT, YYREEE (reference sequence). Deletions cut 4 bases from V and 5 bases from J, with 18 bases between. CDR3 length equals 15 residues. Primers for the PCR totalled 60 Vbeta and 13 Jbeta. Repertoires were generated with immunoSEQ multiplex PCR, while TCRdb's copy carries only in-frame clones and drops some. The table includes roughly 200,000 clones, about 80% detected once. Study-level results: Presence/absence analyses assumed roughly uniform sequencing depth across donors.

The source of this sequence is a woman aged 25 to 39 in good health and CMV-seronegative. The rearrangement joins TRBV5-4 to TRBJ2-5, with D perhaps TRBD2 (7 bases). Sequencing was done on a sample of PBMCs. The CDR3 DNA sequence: TGTGCCAGCAGCCCCCCCCCGGGGAGGGGGGAGACCCAGTACTTC. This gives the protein CASSPPPGRGETQYF.